This T cell receptor (beta chain) was captured by sequencing in a study of CD8+CD57+ T cells in acquired aplastic anemia. As for the study in general: Sorted CD4+ and CD8+ cells gave an average of approximately 3 ug of DNA. Study observations and caveats: The same twenty-nine CD8+ CDR3 sequences occurred in patients and in controls.

Trimming removed 5 bases at V and 4 bases at J, with 6 bases between. CDR3 length: 12 residues. Germline values: CDR1 LNHDA, CDR2 SQIVND (reference sequence). The use of genomic DNA as template underpinned the TCR beta VDJ and CDR3 profiling. From the reads, TCRdb called clonotypes with MiXCR, one entry per CDR3 protein. The top ten clones hold under 55% of a sample with about 180,000 distinct CDR3 sequences, around 63% of them seen once. Patients who underwent sequencing had shown CD8+CD57+ cell expansion by flow cytometry. A remark on this clonotype: Its cognate antigen is unknown.

This TCR was sampled from a human donor with aplastic anemia. The chain links TRBV19 to TRBJ1-5; D is uncertain. Sequencing was performed on sorted CD4+, CD8+, or CD8+CD57+ T cells (not recorded which) from PBMCs. CDR3 amino acids: CASSEGNQPQHF. For the CDR3, the DNA is TGTGCCAGTAGTGAAGGAAATCAGCCCCAGCATTTT. The complete variable domain, with remaining parts taken from reference TRBV19 and TRBJ1-5, reads DGGITQSPKYLFRKEGQNVTLSCEQNLNHDAMYWYRQDPGQGLRLIYYSQIVNDFQKGDIAEGYSVSREKKESFPLTVTSAQKNPTAFYLCASSEGNQPQHFGDGTRLSIL.